The 6 T cell receptor beta chains below come from one sample, sequenced in a study of shared clonotypes between healthy human individuals. Produced via immunoSEQ multiplex PCR; TCRdb's table is partial and in-frame only. Found here are about 2.4 million clones, roughly 92% of them singletons; the top ten hold around 0.14%. The sequenced material came from naive CD4+ T cells sorted from blood. Specified subset: CD45RA+ positively selected. The receptors here all came from a man between 18 and 29 years old in good health.

The chain is built from TRBV4-1 and TRBJ1-5; 10 nucleotides align to TRBD1. This CDR3 spans 15 amino acids. Germline V gene sequence: CDR1 MGHRA, CDR2 YSYEKL. Unmatched junction bases numbered 7, after V lost 4 bases and J lost 7 bases. In DNA, the CDR3 is TGCGCCAGCAGCCCAGAGTGGACAGGGGGACAGCCCCAGCATTTT. It specifies CASSPEWTGGQPQHF.

With respect to this clone: The same CDR3 also results from other DNA sequences found in this sample. V and J are TRBV2 and TRBJ2-3, with 10 bases matching TRBD2. Unmatched junction bases numbered 3, after V lost 6 bases and J lost 0 bases. Germline V gene lookup returns CDR1 SNHLY and CDR2 FYNNEI. This CDR3 is 15 amino acids long. CDR3 residues: CASRVAGGSTDTQYF. The CDR3 DNA sequence: TGTGCCAGCAGGGTAGCGGGGGGTAGCACAGATACGCAGTATTTT. Looking up the rest from reference TRBV2 and TRBJ2-3 gives the full variable domain: EPEVTQTPSHQVTQMGQEVILRCVPISNHLYFYWYRQILGQKVEFLVSFYNNEISEKSEIFDDQFSVERPDGSNFTLKIRSTKLEDSAMYFCASRVAGGSTDTQYFGPGTRLTVL.

The rearrangement links TRBV6-5 to TRBJ2-5; D uncertain. TRBJ2-7 explains the end of the DNA better; the J call may be wrong. The germline V gene has CDR1 MNHEY and CDR2 SVGAGI. This CDR3 has 15 amino acids. The CDR3: CASSYASVGTYEQYF. The CDR3, as DNA: TGTGCCAGCAGTTACGCGTCGGTAGGGACCTACGAGCAGTACTTC.

The chain joins TRBV4-3 to TRBJ2-5; 13 bases match TRBD2. Germline V gives CDR1 LGHNA, CDR2 YSLEER. The ends lost 3 bases at V and 4 bases at J; junction bases unmatched: 8. The CDR3 is 17 amino acids. The DNA for the CDR3 is TGCGCCAGCAGCCAGGAACTGACTAGCGGGAGGACAGAGACCCAGTACTTC. This encodes CASSQELTSGRTETQYF.

With regard to this clone: The same CDR3 can be traced to other DNA sequences in this sample. This chain links TRBV2 with TRBJ1-5; TRBD1 aligns across 9 bases. Trimming took 6 bases from V and 6 from J; bases not matched to a gene: 6. The CDR3 spans 14 residues. CDR1 is SNHLY and CDR2 is FYNNEI in the germline V gene. CDR3 residues: CASSDDRGGQPQHF. The CDR3 DNA is TGTGCCAGCAGCGACGACAGGGGGGGTCAGCCCCAGCATTTT.

This clone has only one observation. V is TRBV27 and J is TRBJ2-5; possibly TRBD1 for D (5 bases). Looked up from germline, CDR1 is MNHEY and CDR2 is SMNVEV (reference sequence). The CDR3 extends over 18 amino acids. Trimming cost V 6 bases and J 5 bases, with 28 bases left between them. CDR3 DNA: TGTGCCAGCAGCCCGAAGGGTATCAATTGGGGCCTCCAGGAGACCCAGTACTTC. Translation: CASSPKGINWGLQETQYF.